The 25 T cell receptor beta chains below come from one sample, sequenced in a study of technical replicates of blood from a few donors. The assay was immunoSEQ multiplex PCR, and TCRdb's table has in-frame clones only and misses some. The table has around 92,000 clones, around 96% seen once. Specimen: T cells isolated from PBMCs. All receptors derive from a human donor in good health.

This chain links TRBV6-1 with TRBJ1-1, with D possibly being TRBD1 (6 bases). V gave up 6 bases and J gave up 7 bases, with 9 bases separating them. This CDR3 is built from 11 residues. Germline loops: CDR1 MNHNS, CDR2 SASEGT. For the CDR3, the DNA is TGTGCCAGCAGGAGACAGGATGAAGCTTTCTTT. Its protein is CASRRQDEAFF.

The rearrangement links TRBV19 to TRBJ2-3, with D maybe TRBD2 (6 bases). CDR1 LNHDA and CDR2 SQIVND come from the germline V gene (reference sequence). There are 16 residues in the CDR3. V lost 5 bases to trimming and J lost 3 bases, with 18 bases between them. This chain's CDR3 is CASSPLGGRRTDTQYF. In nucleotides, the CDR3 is TGTGCCAGTAGTCCCCTTGGGGGGAGGAGGACAGATACGCAGTATTTT.

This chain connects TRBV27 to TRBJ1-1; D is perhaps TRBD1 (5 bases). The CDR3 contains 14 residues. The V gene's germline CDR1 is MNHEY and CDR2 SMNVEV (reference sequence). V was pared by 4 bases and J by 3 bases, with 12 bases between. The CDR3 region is CASSSNGGDTEAFF. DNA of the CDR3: TGTGCCAGCAGTTCGAACGGGGGGGACACTGAAGCTTTCTTT.

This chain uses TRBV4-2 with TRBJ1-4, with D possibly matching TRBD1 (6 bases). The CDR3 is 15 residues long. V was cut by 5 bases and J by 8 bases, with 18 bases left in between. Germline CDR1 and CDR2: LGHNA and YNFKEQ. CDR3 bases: TGTGCCAGCAGCTCCAACAGGGATCGCCGAGAAAAACTGTTTTTT. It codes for CASSSNRDRREKLFF.

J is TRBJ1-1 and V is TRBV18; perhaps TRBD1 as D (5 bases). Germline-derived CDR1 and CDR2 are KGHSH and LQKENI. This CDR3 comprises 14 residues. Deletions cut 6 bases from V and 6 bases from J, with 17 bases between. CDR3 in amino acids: CASSPRGGEPEAFF. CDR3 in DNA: TGTGCCAGCTCGCCCCGGGGAGGGGAACCTGAAGCTTTCTTT.

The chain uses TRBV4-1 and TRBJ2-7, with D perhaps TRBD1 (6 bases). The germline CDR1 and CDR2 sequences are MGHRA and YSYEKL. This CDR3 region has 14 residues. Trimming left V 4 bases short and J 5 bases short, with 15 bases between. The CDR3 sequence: CASSPRQGNHEQYF. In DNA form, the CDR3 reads TGCGCCAGCAGCCCGCGGCAGGGGAACCACGAGCAGTACTTC.

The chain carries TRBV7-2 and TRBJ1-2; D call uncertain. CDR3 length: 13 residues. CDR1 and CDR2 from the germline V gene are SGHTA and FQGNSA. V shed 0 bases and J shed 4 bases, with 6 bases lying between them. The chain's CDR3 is CASSLALSYGYTF. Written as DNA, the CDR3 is TGTGCCAGCAGCTTAGCGCTCAGCTATGGCTACACCTTC. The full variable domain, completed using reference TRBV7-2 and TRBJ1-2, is GAGVSQSPSNKVTEKGKDVELRCDPISGHTALYWYRQSLGQGLEFLIYFQGNSAPDKSGLPSDRFSAERTGGSVSTLTIQRTQQEDSAVYLCASSLALSYGYTFGSGTRLTVV.

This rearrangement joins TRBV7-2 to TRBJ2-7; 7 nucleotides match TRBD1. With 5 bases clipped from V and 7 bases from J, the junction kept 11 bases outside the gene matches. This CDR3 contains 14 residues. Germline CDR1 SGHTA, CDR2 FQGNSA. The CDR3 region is CASSTTGLGVEQYF. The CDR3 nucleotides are TGTGCCAGCAGCACGACAGGGTTGGGGGTAGAGCAGTACTTC. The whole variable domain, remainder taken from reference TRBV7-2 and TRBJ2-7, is GAGVSQSPSNKVTEKGKDVELRCDPISGHTALYWYRQSLGQGLEFLIYFQGNSAPDKSGLPSDRFSAERTGGSVSTLTIQRTQQEDSAVYLCASSTTGLGVEQYFGPGTRLTVT.

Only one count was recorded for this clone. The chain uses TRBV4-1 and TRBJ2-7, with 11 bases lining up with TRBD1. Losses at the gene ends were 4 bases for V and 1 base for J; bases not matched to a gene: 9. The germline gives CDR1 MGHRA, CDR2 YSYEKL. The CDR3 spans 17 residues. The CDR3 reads CASSRQAGTGGSYEQYF. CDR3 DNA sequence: TGCGCCAGCAGCCGCCAAGCCGGGACAGGGGGTTCCTACGAGCAGTACTTC.

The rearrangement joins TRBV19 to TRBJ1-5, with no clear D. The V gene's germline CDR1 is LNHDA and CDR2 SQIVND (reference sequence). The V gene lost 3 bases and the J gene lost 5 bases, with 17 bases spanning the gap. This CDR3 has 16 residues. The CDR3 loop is CASSMRSWRADQPQHF. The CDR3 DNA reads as TGTGCCAGTAGTATGAGGTCGTGGAGGGCGGATCAGCCCCAGCATTTT.

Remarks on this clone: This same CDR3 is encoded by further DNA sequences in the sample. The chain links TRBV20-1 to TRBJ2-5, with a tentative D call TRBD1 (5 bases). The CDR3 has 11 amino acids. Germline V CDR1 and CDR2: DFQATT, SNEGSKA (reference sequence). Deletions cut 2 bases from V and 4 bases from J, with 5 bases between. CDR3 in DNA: TGCAGTGCTAGACAGGGAGAGACCCAGTACTTC. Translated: CSARQGETQYF.

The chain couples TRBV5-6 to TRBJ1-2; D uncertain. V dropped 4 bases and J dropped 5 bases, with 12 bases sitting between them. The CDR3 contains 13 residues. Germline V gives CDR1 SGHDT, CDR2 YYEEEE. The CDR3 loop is CASSHSREYGYTF. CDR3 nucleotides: TGTGCCAGCAGCCATTCGAGGGAATATGGCTACACCTTC.

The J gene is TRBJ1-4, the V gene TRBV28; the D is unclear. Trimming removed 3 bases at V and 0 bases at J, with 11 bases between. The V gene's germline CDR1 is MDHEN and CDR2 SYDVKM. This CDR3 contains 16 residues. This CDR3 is CASSFDFRTTNEKLFF. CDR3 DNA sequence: TGTGCCAGCAGTTTCGATTTCAGAACAACTAATGAAAAACTGTTTTTT. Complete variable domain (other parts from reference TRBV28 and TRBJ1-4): DVKVTQSSRYLVKRTGEKVFLECVQDMDHENMFWYRQDPGLGLRLIYFSYDVKMKEKGDIPEGYSVSREKKERFSLILESASTNQTSMYLCASSFDFRTTNEKLFFGSGTQLSVL.

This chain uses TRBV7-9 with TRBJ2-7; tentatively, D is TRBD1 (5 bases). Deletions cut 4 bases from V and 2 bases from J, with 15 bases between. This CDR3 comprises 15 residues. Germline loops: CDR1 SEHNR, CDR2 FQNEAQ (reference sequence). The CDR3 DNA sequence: TGTGCCAGCAGCTCCGCCAGGACACTAACCTACGAGCAGTACTTC. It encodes CASSSARTLTYEQYF. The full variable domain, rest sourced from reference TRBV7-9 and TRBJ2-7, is DTGVSQNPRHKITKRGQNVTFRCDPISEHNRLYWYRQTLGQGPEFLTYFQNEAQLEKSRLLSDRFSAERPKGSFSTLEIQRTEQGDSAMYLCASSSARTLTYEQYFGPGTRLTVT.

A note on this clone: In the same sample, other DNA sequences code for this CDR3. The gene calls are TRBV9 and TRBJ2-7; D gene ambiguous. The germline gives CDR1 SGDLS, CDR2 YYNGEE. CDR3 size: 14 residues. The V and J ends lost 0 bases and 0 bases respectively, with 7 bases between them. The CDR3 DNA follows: TGTGCCAGCAGCGTAGCTTCGGGCTCCTACGAGCAGTACTTC. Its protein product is CASSVASGSYEQYF. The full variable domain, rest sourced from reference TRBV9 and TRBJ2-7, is DSGVTQTPKHLITATGQRVTLRCSPRSGDLSVYWYQQSLDQGLQFLIQYYNGEERAKGNILERFSAQQFPDLHSELNLSSLELGDSALYFCASSVASGSYEQYFGPGTRLTVT.

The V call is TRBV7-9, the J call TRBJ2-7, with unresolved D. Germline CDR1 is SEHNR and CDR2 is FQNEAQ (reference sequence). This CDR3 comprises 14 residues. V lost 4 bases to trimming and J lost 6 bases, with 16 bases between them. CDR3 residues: CASSSDTKVGEQYF. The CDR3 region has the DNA TGTGCCAGCAGCTCCGACACCAAGGTTGGCGAGCAGTACTTC.

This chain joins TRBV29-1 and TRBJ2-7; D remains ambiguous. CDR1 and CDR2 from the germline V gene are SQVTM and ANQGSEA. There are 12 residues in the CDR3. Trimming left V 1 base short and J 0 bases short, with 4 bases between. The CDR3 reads CSVEASSYEQYF. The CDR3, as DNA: TGCAGCGTTGAAGCCTCCTCCTACGAGCAGTACTTC.

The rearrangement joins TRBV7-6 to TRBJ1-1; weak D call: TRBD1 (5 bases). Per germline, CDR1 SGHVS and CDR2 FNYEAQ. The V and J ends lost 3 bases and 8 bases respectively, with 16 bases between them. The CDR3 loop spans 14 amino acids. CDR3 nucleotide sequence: TGTGCCAGCAGCTTGTATCGGGGGGGAGCCGAAGCTTTCTTT. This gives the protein CASSLYRGGAEAFF.

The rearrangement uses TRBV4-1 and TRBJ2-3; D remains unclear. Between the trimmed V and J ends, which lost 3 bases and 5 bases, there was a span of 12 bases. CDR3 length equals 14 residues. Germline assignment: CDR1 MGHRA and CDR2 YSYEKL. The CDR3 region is CASSHPSFGDTQYF. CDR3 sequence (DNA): TGCGCCAGCAGCCACCCCTCGTTCGGAGATACGCAGTATTTT.

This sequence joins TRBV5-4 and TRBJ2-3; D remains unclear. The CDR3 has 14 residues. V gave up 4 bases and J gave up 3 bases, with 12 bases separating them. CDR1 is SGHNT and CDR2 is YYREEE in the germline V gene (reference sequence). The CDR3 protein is CASSPLGETDTQYF. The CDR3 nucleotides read TGTGCCAGCAGCCCGCTTGGTGAGACAGATACGCAGTATTTT.

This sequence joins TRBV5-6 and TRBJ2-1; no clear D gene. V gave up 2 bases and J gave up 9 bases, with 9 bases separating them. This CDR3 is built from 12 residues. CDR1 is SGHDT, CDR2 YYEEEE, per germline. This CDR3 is CASSFMRAEQFF. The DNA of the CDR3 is TGTGCCAGCAGCTTTATGCGCGCTGAGCAGTTCTTC.

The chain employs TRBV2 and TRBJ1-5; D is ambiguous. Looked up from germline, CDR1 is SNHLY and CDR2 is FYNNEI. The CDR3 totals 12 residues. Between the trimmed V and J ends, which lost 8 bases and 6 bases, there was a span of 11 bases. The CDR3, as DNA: TGTGCCAGCCTAGGTGTCGGTCAGCCCCAGCATTTT. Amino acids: CASLGVGQPQHF.

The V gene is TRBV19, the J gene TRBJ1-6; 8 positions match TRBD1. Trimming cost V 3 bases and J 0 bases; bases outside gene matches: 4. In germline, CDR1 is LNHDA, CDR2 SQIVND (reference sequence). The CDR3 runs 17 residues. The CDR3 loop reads CASSIRGQVSYNSPLHF. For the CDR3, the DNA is TGTGCCAGTAGTATTAGGGGACAGGTCTCCTATAATTCACCCCTCCACTTT. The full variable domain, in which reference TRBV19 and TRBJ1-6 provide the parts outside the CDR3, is DGGITQSPKYLFRKEGQNVTLSCEQNLNHDAMYWYRQDPGQGLRLIYYSQIVNDFQKGDIAEGYSVSREKKESFPLTVTSAQKNPTAFYLCASSIRGQVSYNSPLHFGNGTRLTVT.

As DNA, the CDR3 is TGTGCCAGCAGTGAGCTCGGACTAGCGGGAGACCAAGAGACCCAGTACTTC. Protein: CASSELGLAGDQETQYF. The chain uses TRBV6-1 and TRBJ2-5; 13 bases match TRBD2. This CDR3 is built from 17 residues. From germline, CDR1 is MNHNS and CDR2 SASEGT. J was trimmed by 0 bases and V by 3 bases; bases with no gene match: 4.

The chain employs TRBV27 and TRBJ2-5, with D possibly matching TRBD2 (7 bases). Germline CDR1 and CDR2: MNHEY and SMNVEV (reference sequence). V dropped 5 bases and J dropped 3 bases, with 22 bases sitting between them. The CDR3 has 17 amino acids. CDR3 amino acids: CASSTLKGRGGKETQYF. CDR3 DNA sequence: TGTGCCAGCAGTACCCTTAAGGGCAGGGGAGGGAAAGAGACCCAGTACTTC.